This section outlines one T cell receptor beta chain sequence together with its context. This sample is drawn from a study of cytomegalovirus exposure and HLA in healthy donors. The CDR3 has 15 amino acids. Germline V gene data show CDR1 as MNHEY and CDR2 as SVGAGI. The ends were cut back, 5 bases at V and 4 bases at J, with 17 bases in the middle. Amplification used 60 Vbeta primers and 13 Jbeta primers. Method: immunoSEQ multiplex PCR; TCRdb's copy keeps in-frame clones and lacks some. The sample lists 130,000 or so clones; 64% were seen once. The source is a woman aged 35 to 49 in good health and CMV-seronegative. V and J are TRBV6-5 and TRBJ2-5, with D possibly TRBD1 on 6 matching bases. What was sequenced was PBMCs. This CDR3 is CASSPRRGARETQYF. The CDR3 nucleotides are TGTGCCAGCAGTCCCCGCAGGGGTGCTAGAGAGACCCAGTACTTC.